A selection of T cell receptor beta chains follows, all from one sample in a study of CXCR3-negative and CXCR3-positive naive CD8 T cells. Using the 5' RACE reads, TCRdb records one entry per CDR3 protein without DNA. This sample's table reports 48,000 or so distinct CDR3 sequences. Sequences were obtained from memory CD8+ T cells from blood. The receptors originated from a human donor in good health. Some clones in this sample may be carry-over from other donors' samples. Each CDR3 is given with its conserved first and last residue. Size values are once, few and many counts, or a class for expanded clones, and some rows have none.

size | J | V | CDR3
NA | TRBJ1-5 | TRBV4-2 | CASSQGQVRSSNQPQHF
NA | TRBJ2-7 | TRBV3-1 | CASSQMWGAFGYEQYF
NA | TRBJ2-7 | TRBV20-1 | CSARGPSGSLSYEQYF
NA | TRBJ2-1 | TRBV29-1 | CSVEEPGPSPYNEQFF
NA | TRBJ2-1 | TRBV12-2 | CASRLGGDRSEQFF
NA | TRBJ2-1 | TRBV19 | CASSIGASGGNNEQFF
NA | TRBJ1-5 | TRBV4-2 | CASSQRSALEGGNQPQHF
NA | TRBJ2-2 | TRBV6-5 | CASSYDKRRAGELFF
NA | TRBJ2-3 | TRBV6-4 | CASSESAGGPTDTQYF
NA | TRBJ2-2 | TRBV7-9 | CASSFVQNTGELFF
NA | TRBJ2-2 | TRBV4-3 | CASSQGSSAGELFF
NA | TRBJ2-7 | TRBV23-1 | CASSQNLPGQIAYEQYF
NA | TRBJ1-1 | TRBV12-3/TRBV12-4 | CASTLGNTEAFF
NA | TRBJ1-5 | TRBV6-2/TRBV6-3 | CASSTGQGSQPQHF
NA | TRBJ1-2 | TRBV20-1 | CSARDRGENAWDTF
NA | TRBJ1-2 | TRBV28 | CASSFPQAGEYGYTF
NA | TRBJ2-1 | TRBV20-1 | CSARRDRAPYNEQFF
NA | TRBJ2-2 | TRBV5-1 | CASSLRPSETGELFF
NA | TRBJ2-7 | TRBV9 | CASSVSNGGYEQYF
NA | TRBJ2-3 | TRBV28 | CASSAPGTDTQYF
NA | TRBJ2-7 | TRBV12-3/TRBV12-4 | CASTPGQGKYEQYF
NA | TRBJ2-2 | TRBV29-1 | CSVLAAGELFF
NA | TRBJ2-5 | TRBV7-7 | CASSFQAQETQYF
NA | TRBJ2-7 | TRBV6-5 | CASSWTGSSYEQYF
NA | TRBJ1-2 | TRBV12-3/TRBV12-4 | CASSHSVRGYTF
NA | TRBJ1-4 | TRBV28 | CASRFFTSTNEKLFF
NA | TRBJ2-7 | TRBV28 | CASSFGGSLHEQYF
NA | TRBJ2-1 | TRBV15 | CATSERESLSPNPYNEQFF
NA | TRBJ2-7 | TRBV6-6 | CASSDPGTRVSYEQYF
NA | TRBJ2-3 | TRBV7-9 | CASSSSKGTAAVKDTQYF
NA | TRBJ1-1 | TRBV12-3/TRBV12-4 | CASTLPGGAEAFF
NA | TRBJ2-7 | TRBV9 | CASSVGDEQYF
NA | TRBJ2-3 | TRBV20-1 | CSARDRGTSWDTQYF
NA | TRBJ2-7 | TRBV11-2 | CASSFHYEQYF
NA | TRBJ2-3 | TRBV4-3 | CASSQADGYTDTQYF
medium-sized | TRBJ2-2 | TRBV28 | CASSLYTGGSGELFF
NA | TRBJ2-7 | TRBV29-1 | CSVVSPVIYEQYF
NA | TRBJ2-3 | TRBV11-1 | CASSHTRNRGSFADTQYF
NA | TRBJ2-7 | TRBV4-3 | CASSQDHGSGGYEQYF
NA | TRBJ1-2 | TRBV5-1 | CASSLEASSERGGYGYTF